The present T cell receptor beta chain was sequenced within a study of response to subunit inactivated influenza vaccine. Study-wide results and caveats: Seasonal influenza vaccination, on each occasion, was suggested by the authors to recruit few new T cells.

TCRdb fed the RT-PCR reads into MiXCR, producing one record per CDR3 protein. The table has about 160,000 distinct CDR3 sequences, 11% seen once. For this clonotype: Its antigen is currently unknown.

V trimming: 4 bases; J trimming: 10 bases; junction bases outside the gene matches: 12. The CDR3 spans 15 residues. The germline V gene encodes CDR1 SGHTA and CDR2 FQGNSA. The V gene is TRBV7-2, the J gene TRBJ1-3, with 8 nucleotides matching TRBD1. Sequencing was performed on non-naive T cells sorted from PBMCs, taken 45 days after vaccination. This receptor was obtained from a man aged 45 to 65 who received an inactivated influenza vaccine. CDR3 residues: CASSSQPRQGLTIYF. CDR3 DNA sequence: TGTGCCAGCAGCTCCCAGCCGAGACAGGGGTTAACCATATATTTT.